The 25 T cell receptor beta chains listed next were all sequenced from one sample in a study of blood T cells in healthy people across ages. Using a J-beta primer mix together with a sample-barcoded 5' primer, a second PCR was run for roughly 6 to 12 cycles. Each CDR3 protein gets one entry after TCRdb re-called the 5' RACE reads with MiXCR. The sample carries just over 1 million distinct CDR3 sequences, more than 35% recorded once. Sample: blood. The receptors here all came from a woman aged 55-69 years in good health.

The rearrangement links TRBV5-1 to TRBJ1-1; D unclear. This CDR3 contains 14 residues. Germline CDR1 and CDR2: SGHRS and YFSETQ. The V end was cut by 0 bases, the J end by 7 bases, with 13 bases between. CDR3 loop: CASSLENSYLEAFF. The CDR3 DNA reads as TGCGCCAGCAGCTTGGAAAACAGCTATCTTGAAGCTTTCTTT.

This clonotype was counted between two and nine times. CDR3 in amino acids: CASSLAGIDQPQHF. The CDR3, as DNA: TGTGCCAGCAGTTTGGCGGGGATCGATCAGCCCCAGCATTTT. V usage is TRBV28 and J usage is TRBJ1-5; D gene uncertain. This CDR3 comprises 14 residues. V lost 3 bases and J lost 5, with 11 bases in between. Looked up from germline, CDR1 is MDHEN and CDR2 is SYDVKM.

CDR3 nucleotides: TGCAGCGTTGATGGAGAGGGCCTACGTGGTCCACGGGATGAGCAGTTCTTC. This encodes CSVDGEGLRGPRDEQFF. This rearrangement joins TRBV29-1 to TRBJ2-1; a weak D match, TRBD2 (5 bases). Per the germline V gene, CDR1 is SQVTM and CDR2 is ANQGSEA. This CDR3 region has 17 residues. V gave up 3 bases and J gave up 8 bases, with 26 bases separating them.

The V gene is TRBV7-9, the J gene TRBJ2-4, with D possibly being TRBD1 (5 bases). The germline V and J ends were trimmed by 5 bases and 8 bases, with 19 bases remaining between them. Germline V CDR1 and CDR2: SEHNR, FQNEAQ (reference sequence). The CDR3 has 15 amino acids. The CDR3, as DNA: TGTGCCAGCAGCCACCCCGACTTAGGGGCGGACATTCAGTACTTC. It is translated as CASSHPDLGADIQYF.

The chain combines TRBV2 with TRBJ2-7; either TRBD1 or TRBD2 may supply D (5 bases each). This CDR3 is 16 amino acids long. V lost 4 bases and J lost 3, with 19 bases in between. CDR1 and CDR2 from the germline V gene are SNHLY and FYNNEI. CDR3 amino acids: CASSVSRHGGGYEQYF. CDR3 DNA sequence: TGTGCCAGCAGTGTTTCCCGACACGGTGGGGGCTACGAGCAGTACTTC.

The sample holds a few counts of this clonotype. The chain employs TRBV9 and TRBJ2-7; 7 positions match TRBD1. Germline trimming cut 1 base from V and 4 bases from J; bases unmatched to any gene: 5. CDR3 size: 14 residues. CDR1 is SGDLS, CDR2 YYNGEE, per germline. The CDR3 here is CASSVSWDRYEQYF. The DNA of the CDR3 is TGTGCCAGCAGCGTAAGCTGGGACAGATACGAGCAGTACTTC.

This chain links TRBV7-9 with TRBJ2-7, with D perhaps TRBD2 (5 bases). The CDR3 spans 14 residues. Trimming removed 5 bases from V and 9 bases from J, with 20 bases in between. Per germline, CDR1 SEHNR and CDR2 FQNEAQ (reference sequence). The CDR3, as DNA: TGTGCCAGCAGCCCAGGACTCCTCCCCTTCGGGCAGTACTTC. This translates into CASSPGLLPFGQYF. Full variable domain (rest looked up from reference TRBV7-9 and TRBJ2-7): DTGVSQNPRHKITKRGQNVTFRCDPISEHNRLYWYRQTLGQGPEFLTYFQNEAQLEKSRLLSDRFSAERPKGSFSTLEIQRTEQGDSAMYLCASSPGLLPFGQYFGPGTRLTVT.

This clonotype was seen at least ten times. One junction end disagrees with the germline gene, perhaps due to a read error. The chain couples TRBV7-2 to TRBJ2-4; possible D gene TRBD2, 6 bases. CDR3 length equals 15 residues. The germline CDR1 and CDR2 sequences are SGHTA and FQGNSA. Written as DNA, the CDR3 is TGTGCCAGCACCTTAACCCCGGGAGACGAAAACATTCAGTACTTC. Its translation: CASTLTPGDENIQYF.

The chain couples TRBV5-1 to TRBJ2-5; tentative D call: TRBD1 (5 bases). V lost 4 bases and J 0 bases, leaving 22 bases between the germline ends. The CDR3 spans 18 residues. Germline-derived CDR1 and CDR2 are SGHRS and YFSETQ. The CDR3 spells CASSVISSWTMYQETQYF. In nucleotides, the CDR3 is TGCGCCAGCAGCGTAATCTCCTCGTGGACAATGTACCAAGAGACCCAGTACTTC.

This clonotype was seen a handful of times. This chain uses TRBV10-3 with TRBJ2-3; D may be TRBD1 or TRBD2 (5 bases each). The ends were cut back, 6 bases at V and 2 bases at J, with 15 bases in the middle. The length of the CDR3 is 15 residues. Germline loops: CDR1 ENHRY, CDR2 SYGVKD. The CDR3 DNA reads as TGTGCCATCAGCCTCCGGGACCGCACCACAGATACGCAGTATTTT. Its translation: CAISLRDRTTDTQYF.

The J gene is TRBJ2-5, the V gene TRBV4-1; 11 nucleotides match TRBD2. The CDR3 contains 17 residues. Germline V gene sequence: CDR1 MGHRA, CDR2 YSYEKL. The J segment lost 4 bases and the V segment lost 4 bases, leaving 11 bases of the junction unmatched. The CDR3 protein is CASSPLTRTSGLETQYF. In DNA form, the CDR3 reads TGCGCCAGCAGCCCCCTCACTCGGACTAGCGGGCTAGAGACCCAGTACTTC.

This clonotype was seen a single time. The chain is built from TRBV7-2 and TRBJ2-5; 10 bases are a match to TRBD1. Germline V lookup: CDR1 SGHTA, CDR2 FQGNSA. The CDR3 consists of 14 residues. V gave up 6 bases and J gave up 4 bases; unmatched junction bases: 5. CDR3 DNA: TGTGCCAGCAGACAGACAGGGGGCACAGAGACCCAGTACTTC. This gives the protein CASRQTGGTETQYF.

This clonotype came up a few times. The CDR3 coding sequence is TGTGCCAGCAGTTTATGGGCAGGGGGCGATAGCAATCAGCCCCAGCATTTT. Its translation: CASSLWAGGDSNQPQHF. The gene calls are TRBV12-3 or TRBV12-4 and TRBJ1-5; 8 bases map to TRBD1. Unmatched junction bases numbered 6, after V lost 2 bases and J lost 0 bases. This CDR3 spans 17 amino acids.

This clonotype was recorded a few times. The rearrangement joins TRBV4-2 to TRBJ2-3; 10 nucleotides line up with TRBD2. The junction had 3 bases not matched to a gene; V was cut back by 1 base and J by 2 bases. Germline V gives CDR1 LGHNA, CDR2 YNFKEQ. This CDR3 is 16 amino acids long. CDR3 residues: CASSQGTSGNTDTQYF. For the CDR3, the DNA is TGTGCCAGCAGCCAAGGGACTAGCGGAAACACAGATACGCAGTATTTT.

The gene calls are TRBV3-1 and TRBJ1-3, with 9 bases matching TRBD1. CDR1 is LGHDT, CDR2 YNNKEL, per germline (reference sequence). CDR3 length: 14 residues. V lost 6 bases to trimming and J lost 4 bases; unmatched junction nucleotides: 4. The CDR3 loop reads CASRQTGGGNTIYF. As DNA, the CDR3 is TGTGCCAGCAGACAAACAGGGGGCGGAAACACCATATATTTT. Using reference TRBV3-1 and TRBJ1-3 for the parts outside the CDR3, the full variable domain is DTAVSQTPKYLVTQMGNDKSIKCEQNLGHDTMYWYKQDSKKFLKIMFSYNNKELIINETVPNRFSPKSPDKAHLNLHINSLELGDSAVYFCASRQTGGGNTIYFGEGSWLTVV.

This clonotype was counted a few times. The rearrangement uses TRBV7-3 and TRBJ2-3, with D hard to call. This CDR3 is 13 amino acids long. Trimming cost V 5 bases and J 4 bases, with 10 bases left between them. CDR1 SGHTA and CDR2 FQGTGA come from the germline V gene. CDR3 nucleotide sequence: TGTGCCAGCAGCCTCAAGGTGTCAGATACGCAGTATTTT. Protein sequence: CASSLKVSDTQYF.

This clonotype was seen a few times. The CDR3 loop reads CAIRGDSPYEQYF. CDR3 nucleotide sequence: TGTGCCATCAGGGGGGACAGTCCCTACGAGCAGTACTTC. The gene calls are TRBV10-3 and TRBJ2-7; 7 bases fit TRBD1. The CDR3 contains 13 residues. Germline V CDR1 and CDR2: ENHRY, SYGVKD. J was trimmed by 2 bases and V by 6 bases; bases with no gene match: 4.

The V and J genes are TRBV12-3 or TRBV12-4 and TRBJ1-4; D possibly corresponds to TRBD1 (6 bases). V lost 8 bases, J lost 5 bases, and 15 bases lay in between. CDR3 length equals 14 residues. This CDR3 reads CASVRRGQNEKLFF. The CDR3 region has the DNA TGTGCCAGCGTTCGGCGGGGGCAAAATGAAAAACTGTTTTTT.

This clonotype was picked up one time. The chain couples TRBV11-1 to TRBJ2-7; the match to TRBD2 covers 11 bases. The CDR3 extends over 14 amino acids. With V trimmed by 5 bases and J by 9 bases, 9 bases remained unmatched. The V gene's germline CDR1 is SGHAT and CDR2 FQDESV (reference sequence). The CDR3: CASSPGLADFGQYF. CDR3 bases: TGTGCCAGCAGCCCGGGACTAGCGGACTTCGGGCAGTACTTC.

The V gene is TRBV20-1, the J gene TRBJ2-5, with TRBD2 matching 9 bases. CDR1 and CDR2 (germline): DFQATT, SNEGSKA (reference sequence). The V and J ends lost 6 bases and 3 bases, in that order; junction bases with no gene match: 8. The CDR3 loop spans 14 amino acids. The CDR3 DNA reads TGCAGTGCACACGTACTAGCGGGTAAAGAGACCCAGTACTTC. It yields the protein CSAHVLAGKETQYF.

V gene TRBV6-5 combines with J gene TRBJ1-2, with D possibly TRBD1 on 6 matching bases. V lost 6 bases and J lost 6, with 8 bases in between. The germline CDR1 and CDR2 sequences are MNHEY and SVGAGI. CDR3 length equals 11 residues. The CDR3 DNA follows: TGTGCCAGCAGCAGGGGAAATGGCTACACCTTC. Protein product: CASSRGNGYTF.

This clonotype appeared a few times. The CDR3 is CSARGDRVKYNEQFF. The DNA of the CDR3 is TGCAGTGCTAGGGGGGACAGGGTAAAATACAATGAGCAGTTCTTC. The rearrangement links TRBV20-1 to TRBJ2-1, with 9 positions matching TRBD1. CDR3 length: 15 amino acids. The germline CDR1 and CDR2 sequences are DFQATT and SNEGSKA (reference sequence). V lost 3 bases to trimming and J lost 4 bases; unmatched junction nucleotides: 7.

In this sample, this clonotype turned up a few times. CDR3 in DNA: TGTGCCATCAGTCCAGGCGATGAGCAGTTCTTC. Translated: CAISPGDEQFF. The gene calls are TRBV10-3 and TRBJ2-1; D is ambiguous. Trimming pared 5 bases from V and 8 bases from J, leaving 7 bases between. The CDR3 is 11 amino acids. Germline values: CDR1 ENHRY, CDR2 SYGVKD.

Comments on this clonotype: A read error may produce the germline difference seen at one junction end. J is TRBJ2-1 and V is TRBV28; the D gene is possibly TRBD1 (5 bases). CDR3 length equals 13 residues. CDR1 and CDR2 from the germline V gene are MDHEN and SYDVKM. In DNA form, the CDR3 reads TGTTCCAGCACCCTGACAGTTGACAATGAGCAGTTCTTC. Protein: CSSTLTVDNEQFF.

The V call is TRBV27, the J call TRBJ1-5, with a tentative D call TRBD1 (6 bases). With 1 base removed from V and 4 bases from J, the gap between germline ends came to 14 bases. The germline CDR1 and CDR2 sequences are MNHEY and SMNVEV (reference sequence). This CDR3 has 16 residues. The DNA for the CDR3 is TGTGCCAGCAGTTTATTTACACAGGGAAGTAATCAGCCCCAGCATTTT. Protein product: CASSLFTQGSNQPQHF.